The 5 T cell receptor beta chains below were found in one sample sequenced in a study of blood T cell repertoires in COVID-19. Some clones are missing from TCRdb's copy, which holds only in-frame ones; the method was immunoSEQ multiplex PCR. The data contain 200,000 to 300,000 clones, more than 75% of them singletons. Sequencing used peripheral blood. These receptors originate from a woman in her thirties or forties who had recovered from COVID-19.

This clone was seen just once. This rearrangement joins TRBV9 to TRBJ1-2; D not certain. The V end lost 0 bases, the J end lost 8 bases, and 11 bases lay between the germline ends. Germline V gene lookup returns CDR1 SGDLS and CDR2 YYNGEE. The CDR3 runs to 13 residues. The CDR3 here is CASSVDQSLGYTF. The CDR3, as DNA: TGTGCCAGCAGCGTAGATCAGTCCCTGGGCTACACCTTC.

The V and J genes are TRBV20-1 and TRBJ1-2; 10 bases match TRBD1. Germline V gives CDR1 DFQATT, CDR2 SNEGSKA (reference sequence). V lost 3 bases to trimming and J lost 7 bases; unmatched junction nucleotides: 5. The CDR3 totals 13 residues. As DNA, the CDR3 is TGCAGTGCTAGTTGGACAGGGGGGGGTGGCTACACCTTC. Translation gives CSASWTGGGGYTF.

The rearrangement uses TRBV3-1 (or the pseudogene TRBV3-2) and TRBJ2-1; D may be TRBD2 (7 bases). The CDR3 contains 17 residues. V dropped 0 bases and J dropped 7 bases, with 19 bases sitting between them. The germline V gene encodes CDR1 LGHDT and CDR2 YNNKEL (reference sequence). This chain's CDR3 is CASSQDSWGGPGNEQFF. Written as DNA, the CDR3 is TGTGCCAGCAGCCAAGATTCGTGGGGGGGCCCGGGGAATGAGCAGTTCTTC.

This clone was picked up one time. This rearrangement joins TRBV6-9 to TRBJ1-1; 8 bases are shared with TRBD1. The V segment lost 4 bases and the J segment 5 bases; nucleotides outside the gene matches: 6. Looked up from germline, CDR1 is MNHGY and CDR2 is SVAAGI. The length of the CDR3 is 14 residues. CDR3 nucleotides: TGTGCCAGCAGTTCCGGACAGGGAAAAACTGAAGCTTTCTTT. This gives the protein CASSSGQGKTEAFF.

This chain joins TRBV19 and TRBJ2-3, with D possibly being TRBD2 (6 bases). CDR1 and CDR2 (germline): LNHDA, SQIVND (reference sequence). V gave up 6 bases and J gave up 1 base, with 14 bases separating them. CDR3 length equals 15 residues. This CDR3 reads CASSLGDFGTDTQYF. DNA of the CDR3: TGTGCCAGTAGCCTCGGGGACTTCGGCACAGATACGCAGTATTTT.